This T cell receptor beta chain came from a study of blood T cell repertoires in COVID-19. Overall study: The origin of the acute and convalescent COVID-19 samples was the United States, Italy and Spain. Nucleic acid was either cDNA or gDNA, and it came from T cells, B-cell-depleted T cells, or PBMCs.

CDR1 and CDR2 (germline): SGHRS, YFSETQ. The CDR3 loop spans 15 amino acids. Trimming took 3 bases from V and 10 from J, leaving 20 bases between them. Under the authors' procedure: Researchers report that nucleated cell counts were estimated from reference gene primer amplification. Clones were sequenced by immunoSEQ multiplex PCR, and TCRdb holds only the in-frame ones, with some missing. V, J and clone size reflect that table, while D and trimming were determined from the DNA. Of about 160,000 clones listed, 87% were seen once; the top ten hold 3% to 4%. This sequence was found in a woman aged 60 to 75 who had recovered from COVID-19. The chain has TRBV5-1 and TRBJ2-1; a weak D match, TRBD2 (6 bases). Sequenced sample: peripheral blood. The CDR3 DNA sequence: TGCGCCAGCAGCTCCTCGGGGCTTCCGGAGGGGGAGCAGTTCTTC. It is translated as CASSSSGLPEGEQFF. The full variable domain, in which reference TRBV5-1 and TRBJ2-1 provide the parts outside the CDR3, is KAGVTQTPRYLIKTRGQQVTLSCSPISGHRSVSWYQQTPGQGLQFLFEYFSETQRNKGNFPGRFSGRQFSNSRSEMNVSTLELGDSALYLCASSSSGLPEGEQFFGPGTRLTVL.